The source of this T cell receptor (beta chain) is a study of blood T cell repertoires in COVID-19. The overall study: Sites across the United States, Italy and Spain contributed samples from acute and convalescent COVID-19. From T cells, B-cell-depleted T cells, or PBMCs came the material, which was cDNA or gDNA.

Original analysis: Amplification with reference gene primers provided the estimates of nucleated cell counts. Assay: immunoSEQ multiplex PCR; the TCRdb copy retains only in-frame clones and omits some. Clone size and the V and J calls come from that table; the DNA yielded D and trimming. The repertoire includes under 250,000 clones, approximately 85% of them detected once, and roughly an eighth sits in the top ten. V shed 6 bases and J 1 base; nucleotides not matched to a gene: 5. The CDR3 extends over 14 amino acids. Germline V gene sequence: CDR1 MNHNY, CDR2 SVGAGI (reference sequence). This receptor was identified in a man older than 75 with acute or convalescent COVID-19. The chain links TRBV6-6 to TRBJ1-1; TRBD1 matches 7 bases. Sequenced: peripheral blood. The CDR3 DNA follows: TGTGCCAGCAGCCCTAGACAGGGGAACACTGAAGCTTTCTTT. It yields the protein CASSPRQGNTEAFF.